This T cell receptor beta chain appears in the sequencing data of a study of T-cell reconstitution after alpha-beta-depleted transplantation in children. A word on this clonotype: What it binds is unknown.

Study-level findings and limits: For some patients, TCRbeta diversity was high at day 60 because of recipient T cells and thymic progenitors that survived. Diversity and T-cell counts at one year after transplant derived mostly from new T cells.

This CDR3 region has 15 residues. Trimming stripped 0 bases from V and 1 base from J, with 11 bases between. Germline values: CDR1 SGHRS, CDR2 YFSETQ. Preparing the TCRbeta library involved the use of unique molecular identifiers. A single record per CDR3 protein comes from TCRdb applying MiXCR to the PCR reads. The data contain hundreds of thousands of distinct CDR3 sequences, roughly 17% of them singletons. This TCR was recovered from a male patient between 2 and 10 years old who had a stem cell transplant for acute lymphoblastic leukemia, so the T cells may come from the graft donor. This chain connects TRBV5-1 to TRBJ2-7; D gene unclear. Source: PBMCs, mostly from graft donor cells, taken 360 days after TCRalphabeta/CD19-depleted stem cell transplant. This chain's CDR3 is CASSLEGIRSYEQYF. The CDR3 DNA reads as TGCGCCAGCAGCTTGGAAGGGATAAGGTCCTACGAGCAGTACTTC.